Listed below are T cell receptor beta chains from one sample, sequenced in a study of blood T cell repertoires in COVID-19. Using immunoSEQ multiplex PCR, the repertoire was profiled, and TCRdb retains in-frame clones only, with some absent. The table has under 200,000 clones, approximately 89% seen once. Material: peripheral blood. Receptor source: a man aged 40-50 years with active or convalescent COVID-19. The conserved cysteine and the conserved F or W are not part of the CDR3 here.

TRBJ1-1,TRBV20-1,SASKSRNTEAF
TRBJ1-2,TRBV5-1,ASSLAGDYGYT
TRBJ2-1,TRBV2,ASTLDRGDYNEQF
TRBJ2-7,TRBV4-1,ASSQGRSYEQY
TRBJ1-1,TRBV3-1/TRBV3-2,ASSPLVGDNTEAF
TRBJ2-4,TRBV4-2,ASSQDNSWTATAKNIQY
TRBJ2-2,TRBV5-4,ASSPLTGELF
TRBJ2-5,TRBV6-2/TRBV6-3,ASSYSRGFQETQY
TRBJ1-2,TRBV6-5,ASSTANYGYT
TRBJ2-2,TRBV30,AWSPWDRRSTGELF
TRBJ2-7,TRBV7-9,ASSSRDSYEQY
TRBJ1-1,TRBV2,ASSEEQGLPLAF
TRBJ2-1,TRBV19,ASSIEWTSGTYNEQF
TRBJ2-7,TRBV10-2,ASSEGHGAKQY
TRBJ1-6,TRBV3-1/TRBV3-2,ASSATNLPSYNSPLH
TRBJ1-5,TRBV4-1,ASSQGQGFSQPQH
TRBJ2-3,TRBV7-8,ASSSLGVSTDTQY
TRBJ2-1,TRBV28,ASSSQGLNEQF
TRBJ1-5,TRBV21-1,ASSKEGDRVGNQPQH
TRBJ1-2,TRBV29-1,SVDRGLFGYT
TRBJ1-1,TRBV5-1,ASSLTGNTEAF
TRBJ2-7,TRBV28,ASSVTYEQY
TRBJ1-1,TRBV6-5,ASSRQGSSEAF
TRBJ1-5,TRBV4-1,ASSQQGGNQPQH
TRBJ1-6,TRBV27,ASSARETGNNSPLH
TRBJ1-3,TRBV6-6,ASSYSTDSGNTIY
TRBJ2-7,TRBV10-3,AIKEGGSESYEQY
TRBJ1-2,TRBV6-1,ASSELLNNYGYT
TRBJ1-2,TRBV6-5,ASSQGPRSGYT
TRBJ1-2,TRBV2,ASSLSVGESYYGYT
TRBJ2-3,TRBV7-2,ASSASTGVGTQY
TRBJ2-3,TRBV27,ASSRGGAPDTQY
TRBJ1-5,TRBV19,ASSSDRDQPQH
TRBJ2-5,TRBV5-1,ASSNKETQY
TRBJ1-1,TRBV5-1,ASRSQGVSEAF
TRBJ1-5,TRBV28,ASWSPNQPQH
TRBJ1-1,TRBV11-2,ASSLDTGGRKAF
TRBJ2-1,TRBV7-9,ASSPTVTEYNEQF
TRBJ1-2,TRBV5-4,ASSLASGQNGYT
TRBJ1-2,TRBV7-2,ASHLGAGGGGYT
TRBJ2-3,TRBV18,ASSPSGTDTQY
TRBJ2-5,TRBV11-1,ASSLVSGGIQETQY